Described below is a single TCR beta chain sequence and its context. The source of the sample is a study of blood T cell repertoires in COVID-19. Overall study: From the United States, Italy and Spain came samples of acute and convalescent COVID-19.

Authors' analysis steps: Researchers report that nucleated cell counts were estimated from reference gene primer amplification. The repertoire was sequenced with immunoSEQ multiplex PCR; TCRdb's copy has only in-frame clones and lacks some. V, J and clone size were drawn from that table, and D and trimming were deduced from the DNA. Among under 200,000 clones listed, roughly 86% were seen once. After removal of 5 bases from V and 8 bases from J, the junction contained 15 bases not matched to a gene. CDR1 is GTSNPN, CDR2 SVGIG, per germline (reference sequence). The CDR3 is made up of 16 amino acids. The sequencing sample was made of peripheral blood. This sequence was found in a woman older than 75 in a cohort sampled during active or convalescent COVID-19. The rearrangement joins TRBV30 to TRBJ1-4, with 9 nucleotides matching TRBD1. This CDR3 reads CAWGNPQTGGKEKLFF. The CDR3 nucleotides read TGTGCCTGGGGTAATCCACAGACAGGGGGAAAAGAAAAACTGTTTTTT.